Presented here are 8 T cell receptor beta chains from one specimen sequenced in a study of post-analysis software for immune sequencing data. Study-level results: Patients used a few TRBV segments, including TRBV5-6, TRBV5-1 and TRBV20-1, more often than controls.

TCR beta cDNA libraries had unique molecular identifiers. One entry per CDR3 protein results from TCRdb running MiXCR on the PCR reads. This table holds over 250,000 distinct CDR3 sequences, about 38% found once. The antigens for these receptors are not known. Sample: blood. Receptor source: a girl aged 10-17 years with multiple sclerosis.

The V gene is TRBV9, the J gene TRBJ2-5, with D uncertain. Germline V gene sequence: CDR1 SGDLS, CDR2 YYNGEE. Deletions cut 0 bases from V and 5 bases from J, with 11 bases between. This CDR3 has 14 amino acids. CDR3: CASSVDSLRETQYF. The CDR3 DNA is TGTGCCAGCAGCGTAGATTCTCTACGGGAGACCCAGTACTTC.

Ten or more counts support this clonotype. This CDR3 is CASSYGTGSYNEQFF. DNA for the CDR3: TGTGCCAGCAGTTACGGGACAGGCTCCTACAATGAGCAGTTCTTC. The chain has TRBV6-5 and TRBJ2-1; 8 nucleotides agree with TRBD1. Per germline, CDR1 MNHEY and CDR2 SVGAGI. With V trimmed by 2 bases and J by 0 bases, 0 bases remained unmatched. The CDR3 consists of 15 residues.

At least ten counts were recorded for this clonotype. V and J are TRBV28 and TRBJ1-2; D possibly corresponds to TRBD1 (6 bases). CDR3 length equals 11 residues. Germline V gives CDR1 MDHEN, CDR2 SYDVKM. V was shortened by 8 bases and J by 2 bases, with 6 bases between the two germline ends. The CDR3: CASGQNYGYTF. The DNA of the CDR3 is TGTGCCAGCGGACAGAACTATGGCTACACCTTC.

The chain carries TRBV5-1 and TRBJ2-4, with D possibly TRBD1 on 6 matching bases. CDR3 length: 16 amino acids. From germline, CDR1 is SGHRS and CDR2 YFSETQ. Trimming took off 3 bases at V and 3 bases at J, with 16 bases between the two ends. As DNA, the CDR3 is TGCGCCAGCAGCTCGGGGCTACAGGGTAGCAAAAACATTCAGTACTTC. Translating gives CASSSGLQGSKNIQYF.

The chain has TRBV2 and TRBJ2-3; D may correspond to TRBD1 or TRBD2 (5 bases each). Trimming took 7 bases from V and 0 from J, leaving 8 bases between them. Germline-derived CDR1 and CDR2 are SNHLY and FYNNEI. The CDR3 is 13 residues long. CDR3 amino acids: CASMGVSTDTQYF. The CDR3 coding sequence is TGTGCCAGCATGGGGGTTAGCACAGATACGCAGTATTTT.

This clonotype has at least ten counts. DNA of the CDR3: TGTGCCAGCAGCTTGGTACCACCGGGACGGACGACCGAGTATGGCTACACCTTC. Translation gives CASSLVPPGRTTEYGYTF. V is TRBV5-5 and J is TRBJ1-2; possibly TRBD1 for D (5 bases). This CDR3 spans 18 amino acids. Germline lookup yields CDR1 SGHKS and CDR2 YYEKEE (reference sequence). V lost 0 bases, J lost 5 bases, and 23 bases lay in between.

The chain combines TRBV20-1 with TRBJ2-5; 7 nucleotides line up with TRBD1. The CDR3 is 13 residues long. The V and J ends lost 7 bases and 4 bases, in that order; junction bases with no gene match: 9. Germline V lookup: CDR1 DFQATT, CDR2 SNEGSKA (reference sequence). The chain's CDR3 is CSGDREGRETQYF. The DNA of the CDR3 is TGCAGTGGCGACAGGGAAGGTCGAGAGACCCAGTACTTC.

As concerns this clonotype: The conserved closing phenylalanine or tryptophan is absent in this CDR3, likely reflecting a read error. V gene TRBV27 combines with J gene TRBJ2-1; 16 nucleotides match TRBD2. V lost 6 bases and J lost 6; bases outside the gene matches: 8. CDR1 and CDR2 (germline): MNHEY, SMNVEV (reference sequence). The CDR3 has 17 residues. CDR3 bases: TGTGCCAGCAGACTTTCCGGGACTAGCGGGGGGGCCAATGAGCAGTTCGTC. Its translation: CASRLSGTSGGANEQFV.